The next 30 T cell receptor beta chains were all read from a single sample in a study of T cells expressing NK-cell markers. TCRdb re-called the 5' RACE reads, yielding one record per CDR3 amino acid sequence without DNA. The sample has 150,000 to 200,000 distinct CDR3 sequences. Sequencing was carried out using blood T cells: a sorted CD56 or NKG2C T cell subset, CD4+ or CD8+ T cells, or bulk PBMC T cells (not recorded which). All receptors derive from a woman aged 18-70 years in good health.

The chain employs TRBV4-2 and TRBJ2-3; TCRdb names TRBD2, which stays unverified in the absence of DNA. The CDR3 consists of 17 residues. CDR1 and CDR2 (germline): LGHNA, YNFKEQ. CDR3 region: CASSLQLAGARVDTQYF.

This chain uses TRBV25-1 with TRBJ1-4; as DNA is missing, the TRBD1 call by TCRdb cannot be tested. Per germline, CDR1 MGHDK and CDR2 SYGVNS. The CDR3 contains 13 residues. Here the CDR3 reads CASKTGGAEKLFF. The full variable domain, with the rest looked up from reference TRBV25-1 and TRBJ1-4, is EADIYQTPRYLVIGTGKKITLECSQTMGHDKMYWYQQDPGMELHLIHYSYGVNSTEKGDLSSESTVSRIRTEHFPLTLESARPSHTSQYLCASKTGGAEKLFFGSGTQLSVL.

This chain links TRBV11-2 with TRBJ2-7; TCRdb names TRBD1, which stays unverified in the absence of DNA. Germline V gives CDR1 SGHAT, CDR2 FQNNGV. The CDR3 covers 13 residues. The CDR3 here is CASSPGGGDEQYF.

CDR3: CASSSAGLYTDTQYF. The chain has TRBV2 and TRBJ2-3; TCRdb names TRBD2, which stays unverified in the absence of DNA. From germline, CDR1 is SNHLY and CDR2 FYNNEI. The CDR3 runs 15 residues.

The rearrangement links TRBV6-1 to TRBJ1-2; TCRdb outputs TRBD1, but without DNA this stays unchecked. The CDR3 sequence is 12 residues long. The germline CDR1 and CDR2 sequences are MNHNS and SASEGT. The CDR3 loop reads CASKDRDYGYTF.

The chain couples TRBV20-1 to TRBJ2-5; TCRdb selects TRBD1, and the lack of DNA leaves this call unchecked. The CDR3 sequence is 15 residues long. Germline CDR1 is DFQATT and CDR2 is SNEGSKA (reference sequence). CDR3 in amino acids: CSAGLTGGNGETQYF.

This rearrangement joins TRBV7-7 to TRBJ2-5; the TRBD1 assignment by TCRdb is unverifiable without DNA. Germline V gene data show CDR1 as SSHAT and CDR2 as FNYEAQ (reference sequence). CDR3 length: 15 amino acids. This CDR3 reads CASSLKPGRLETQYF.

The chain is built from TRBV9 and TRBJ2-7; the TRBD1 assignment by TCRdb is unverifiable without DNA. The CDR3 covers 15 residues. Germline loops: CDR1 SGDLS, CDR2 YYNGEE. CDR3 region: CASSVAPAGVSEQYF.

J is TRBJ1-3 and V is TRBV20-1; TCRdb proposes TRBD1, but this gene call is untestable without DNA. The CDR3 consists of 13 residues. Per the germline V gene, CDR1 is DFQATT and CDR2 is SNEGSKA (reference sequence). CDR3 sequence reads: CSAPDFSGNTIYF.

The CDR3 region is CASSLRGNEGQETQYF. The rearrangement joins TRBV7-2 to TRBJ2-5. Germline CDR1 and CDR2: SGHTA and FQGNSA. The CDR3 sequence is 16 residues long.

This chain uses TRBV10-3 with TRBJ2-1; TCRdb selects TRBD1, and the lack of DNA leaves this call unchecked. From germline, CDR1 is ENHRY and CDR2 SYGVKD. The CDR3 totals 15 residues. The CDR3 protein is CAISGAGQGFNEQFF.

V usage is TRBV4-2 and J usage is TRBJ2-2. The germline V gene has CDR1 LGHNA and CDR2 YNFKEQ. CDR3 length equals 15 residues. CDR3 sequence reads: CASTRDTANTGELFF.

The chain has TRBV20-1 and TRBJ1-1; TCRdb indicates TRBD1, and absent DNA this call remains unverified. The germline V gene encodes CDR1 DFQATT and CDR2 SNEGSKA (reference sequence). This CDR3 has 14 residues. The CDR3 protein is CSAREGAANTEAFF.

This CDR3 is CASSQEWLSYEQYF. This chain links TRBV4-1 with TRBJ2-7. This CDR3 is built from 14 residues. Germline CDR1 reads MGHRA; CDR2 reads YSYEKL.

This chain joins TRBV7-9 and TRBJ2-1. The CDR3 has 12 amino acids. Germline CDR1 SEHNR, CDR2 FQNEAQ (reference sequence). The CDR3 here is CASSLPGSEQFF.

This chain uses TRBV20-1 with TRBJ2-7; the TCRdb D gene call, TRBD1, has no DNA to confirm it. Germline lookup yields CDR1 DFQATT and CDR2 SNEGSKA (reference sequence). The CDR3 runs to 13 residues. This chain's CDR3 is CSAKGTGGLEQYF.

Judged by frequency, this clonotype is medium-sized. V gene TRBV3-1 combines with J gene TRBJ1-2; TCRdb calls TRBD1, which cannot be checked without DNA. CDR1 LGHDT and CDR2 YNNKEL come from the germline V gene (reference sequence). The CDR3 runs 15 residues. The CDR3 here is CASSPRDSRTSGYTF.

The J gene is TRBJ1-6, the V gene TRBV27; the D call of TRBD1 rests on TCRdb alone, since no DNA is present to check it. This CDR3 spans 20 amino acids. Germline loops: CDR1 MNHEY, CDR2 SMNVEV (reference sequence). The CDR3 loop is CASSLSGLGQQSSYNSPLHF.

The chain employs TRBV7-2 and TRBJ1-1; TCRdb designates TRBD1, a call that cannot be tested without DNA. The CDR3 extends over 13 amino acids. CDR1 SGHTA and CDR2 FQGNSA come from the germline V gene. The CDR3 sequence: CASSSEGAAEAFF.

The CDR3 sequence: CASSLGDRGGKLFF. The V call is TRBV11-2, the J call TRBJ1-4; as DNA is missing, the TRBD1 call by TCRdb cannot be tested. CDR3 length equals 14 residues. Per germline, CDR1 SGHAT and CDR2 FQNNGV.

The chain is built from TRBV7-9 and TRBJ1-1. This CDR3 comprises 11 residues. Germline CDR1 SEHNR, CDR2 FQNEAQ (reference sequence). This chain's CDR3 is CASSLDTAAFF.

This chain connects TRBV5-1 to TRBJ1-5; TCRdb's D gene call, TRBD1, goes unchecked for lack of DNA. Germline V gene sequence: CDR1 SGHRS, CDR2 YFSETQ. The CDR3 has 15 residues. CDR3 region: CASSFGTSGDQPQHF.

V gene TRBV5-1 combines with J gene TRBJ2-5; the TCRdb D gene call, TRBD2, has no DNA to confirm it. The germline V gene has CDR1 SGHRS and CDR2 YFSETQ. This CDR3 spans 14 amino acids. CDR3 region: CASTDGLAEETQYF.

V gene TRBV7-9 combines with J gene TRBJ2-5; TCRdb reports TRBD1, a call that lacks DNA to check it against. The CDR3 covers 15 residues. Germline CDR1 is SEHNR and CDR2 is FQNEAQ (reference sequence). The CDR3 loop reads CASSLWDSRGETQYF.

The rearrangement links TRBV5-1 to TRBJ2-1; lacking DNA, the TRBD1 call made by TCRdb goes unchecked. Germline V gene lookup returns CDR1 SGHRS and CDR2 YFSETQ. This CDR3 has 15 residues. The CDR3 here is CASSLVQGIGNEQFF.

The gene calls are TRBV11-2 and TRBJ2-1; TCRdb's D gene call, TRBD1, goes unchecked for lack of DNA. The CDR3 covers 16 residues. CDR1 SGHAT and CDR2 FQNNGV come from the germline V gene. CDR3 region: CASSSSQGATYNEQFF.

The chain links TRBV4-1 to TRBJ2-1; TCRdb's D call of TRBD2 is untestable without DNA. This CDR3 comprises 14 residues. The germline gives CDR1 MGHRA, CDR2 YSYEKL. The chain's CDR3 is CASSHPSGGGEQFF.

The chain joins TRBV9 to TRBJ1-6; the TCRdb D gene call, TRBD1, has no DNA to confirm it. This CDR3 is built from 15 residues. Germline V gives CDR1 SGDLS, CDR2 YYNGEE. CDR3 amino acids: CASSQGQGARVPLHF.

This rearrangement joins TRBV29-1 to TRBJ2-3; TCRdb lists TRBD2, though no DNA is available to test this call. The CDR3 is made up of 15 amino acids. CDR1 is SQVTM, CDR2 ANQGSEA, per germline. Here the CDR3 reads CSVPRTSGSADTQYF.

The rearrangement links TRBV2 to TRBJ2-2; with no DNA, the TCRdb D assignment of TRBD1 cannot be verified. The CDR3 is made up of 14 amino acids. Germline-derived CDR1 and CDR2 are SNHLY and FYNNEI. This CDR3 reads CASVEGQGRRELFF.